The TCR beta chain under discussion was sequenced for a study of identical twins. A universal primer site came from template switching; cDNA carried unique molecular identifiers. MiXCR was run by TCRdb on the 5' RACE reads, yielding one entry per CDR3 protein. This table holds around 550,000 distinct CDR3 sequences, over 12% found once. With V trimmed by 10 bases and J by 0 bases, 8 bases remained unmatched. The CDR3 consists of 15 residues. CDR1 is ENHRY, CDR2 SYGVKD, per germline. Notes on the study in general: Shared out-of-frame alpha sequences (those common to twins) showed excess low generation probability. Cord blood beta clonotypes present at high abundance carried fewer insertions; no such pattern appeared in memory repertoires.

Worth noting for this clonotype: Its specificity is unknown.

In addition, the sample was reused for a study of yellow fever vaccine responses in identical twins.

The sequence was collected from a woman aged 18-29 years in good health. The chain recombines TRBV10-3 with TRBJ2-3, with 9 bases aligning to TRBD2. The material sequenced was CD4+ T cells sorted from blood. The CDR3 spells CATNEGTSSTDTQYF. In nucleotides, the CDR3 is TGTGCCACCAACGAGGGGACTAGCAGCACAGATACGCAGTATTTT.